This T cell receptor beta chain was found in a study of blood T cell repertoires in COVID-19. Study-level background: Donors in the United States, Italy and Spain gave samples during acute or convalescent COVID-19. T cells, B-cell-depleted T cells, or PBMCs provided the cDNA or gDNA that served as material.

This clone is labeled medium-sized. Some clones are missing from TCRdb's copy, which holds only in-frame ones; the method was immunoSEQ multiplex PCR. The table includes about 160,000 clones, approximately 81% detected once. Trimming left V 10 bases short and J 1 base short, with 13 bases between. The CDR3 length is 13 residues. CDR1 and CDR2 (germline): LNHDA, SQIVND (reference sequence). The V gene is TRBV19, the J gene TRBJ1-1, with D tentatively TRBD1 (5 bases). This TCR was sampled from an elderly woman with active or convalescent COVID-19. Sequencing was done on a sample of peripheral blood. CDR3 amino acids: CATSSRANTEAFF. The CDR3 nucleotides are TGTGCCACCTCCTCCAGGGCGAACACTGAAGCTTTCTTT.